This TCR beta chain appears in the sequencing data of a study of T cells in women clearing cervical HPV infection. Study overall: Control women cleared a single incident HPV16 infection within 12 months. For cases, blood was sampled a median approximately 150 days after lesion detection, interquartile range roughly 90 to 230 days. Case blood drawn at lesion detection; control blood after infection cleared.

The method was immunoSEQ multiplex PCR; TCRdb's version includes in-frame clones alone and lacks a portion of them. Its table lists about 20,000 clones. The CDR3 consists of 16 residues. CDR1 and CDR2 from the germline V gene are MNHNS and SASEGT. V lost 0 bases, J lost 5 bases, and 17 bases lay in between. With respect to this clone: The read terminates 3 residues ahead of where the CDR3 ends, so the germline J gene completes it.

This receptor was identified in a woman aged 18-70 years with a cervical HPV16 infection that either progressed to CIN3+ or cleared (not recorded which). Sequencing was carried out using blood buffy coat. This chain connects TRBV6-1 to TRBJ2-7; tentative D call: TRBD1 (5 bases). CDR3 DNA (partial): TGTGCCAGCAGTGAAGCGCACAGGTCTACTTGGGACGAG. Protein product: CASSEAHRSTWDE. The full CDR3 is CASSEAHRSTWDEQYF.